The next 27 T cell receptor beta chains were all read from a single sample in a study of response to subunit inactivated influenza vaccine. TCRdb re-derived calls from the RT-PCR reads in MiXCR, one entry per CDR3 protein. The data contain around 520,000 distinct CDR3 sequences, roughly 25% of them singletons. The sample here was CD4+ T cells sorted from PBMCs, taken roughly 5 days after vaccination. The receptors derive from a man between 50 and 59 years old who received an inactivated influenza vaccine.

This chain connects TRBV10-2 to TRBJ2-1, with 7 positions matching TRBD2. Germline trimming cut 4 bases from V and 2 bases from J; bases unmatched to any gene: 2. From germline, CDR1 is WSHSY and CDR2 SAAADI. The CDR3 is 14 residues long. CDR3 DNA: TGCGCCAGCAGTGCAGGGAGGGCCTACAATGAGCAGTTCTTC. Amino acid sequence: CASSAGRAYNEQFF.

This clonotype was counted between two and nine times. Written as DNA, the CDR3 is TGTGCCAGCACTCCATACAGGGGGCGCGAGCAGTACTTC. Protein sequence: CASTPYRGREQYF. V is TRBV6-1 and J is TRBJ2-7; 9 bases agree with TRBD1. Unmatched junction bases numbered 7, after V lost 7 bases and J lost 6 bases. CDR1 and CDR2 (germline): MNHNS, SASEGT. This CDR3 has 13 amino acids.

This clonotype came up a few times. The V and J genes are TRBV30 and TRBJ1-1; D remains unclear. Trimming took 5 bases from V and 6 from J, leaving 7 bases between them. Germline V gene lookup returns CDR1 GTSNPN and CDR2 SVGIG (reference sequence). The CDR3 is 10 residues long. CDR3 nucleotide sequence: TGTGCCTGGTCCGGACCTGAAGCTTTCTTT. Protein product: CAWSGPEAFF.

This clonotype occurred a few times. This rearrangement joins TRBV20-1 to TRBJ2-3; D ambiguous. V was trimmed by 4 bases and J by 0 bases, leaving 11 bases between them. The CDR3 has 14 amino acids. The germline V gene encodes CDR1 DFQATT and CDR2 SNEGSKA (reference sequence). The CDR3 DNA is TGCAGTGCTACCCGGGCGACTAGCACAGATACGCAGTATTTT. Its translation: CSATRATSTDTQYF.

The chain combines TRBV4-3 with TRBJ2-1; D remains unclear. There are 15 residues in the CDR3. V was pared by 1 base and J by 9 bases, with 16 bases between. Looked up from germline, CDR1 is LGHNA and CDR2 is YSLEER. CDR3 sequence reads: CASSQAPPGRGEQFF. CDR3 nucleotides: TGCGCCAGCAGCCAAGCTCCTCCAGGAAGAGGTGAGCAGTTCTTC.

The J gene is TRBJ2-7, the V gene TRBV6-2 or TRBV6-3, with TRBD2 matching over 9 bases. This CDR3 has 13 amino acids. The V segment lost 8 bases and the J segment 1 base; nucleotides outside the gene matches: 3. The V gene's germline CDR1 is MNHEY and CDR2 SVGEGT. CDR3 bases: TGTGCCAGCGGTCTAGCGGGGTCCTACGAGCAGTACTTC. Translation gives CASGLAGSYEQYF.

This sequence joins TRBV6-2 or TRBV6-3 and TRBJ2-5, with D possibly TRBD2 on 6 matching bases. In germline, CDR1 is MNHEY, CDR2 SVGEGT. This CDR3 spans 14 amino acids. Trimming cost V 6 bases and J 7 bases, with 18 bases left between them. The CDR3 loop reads CASSPGLASGTQYF. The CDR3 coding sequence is TGTGCCAGCAGCCCTGGGCTAGCGTCTGGGACCCAGTACTTC.

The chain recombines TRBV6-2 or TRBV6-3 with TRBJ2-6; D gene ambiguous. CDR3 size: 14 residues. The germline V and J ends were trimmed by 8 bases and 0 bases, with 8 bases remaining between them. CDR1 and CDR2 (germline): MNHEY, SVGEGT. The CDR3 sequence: CASRLPSGANVLTF. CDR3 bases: TGTGCCAGCCGCTTACCCTCTGGGGCCAACGTCCTGACTTTC.

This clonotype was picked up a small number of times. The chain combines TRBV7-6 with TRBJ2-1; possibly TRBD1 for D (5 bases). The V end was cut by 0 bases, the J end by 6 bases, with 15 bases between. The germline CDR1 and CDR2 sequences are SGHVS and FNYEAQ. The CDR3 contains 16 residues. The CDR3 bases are TGTGCCAGCAGCTTAGCAGTCCCCCAGGGTGGCAATGAGCAGTTCTTC. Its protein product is CASSLAVPQGGNEQFF.

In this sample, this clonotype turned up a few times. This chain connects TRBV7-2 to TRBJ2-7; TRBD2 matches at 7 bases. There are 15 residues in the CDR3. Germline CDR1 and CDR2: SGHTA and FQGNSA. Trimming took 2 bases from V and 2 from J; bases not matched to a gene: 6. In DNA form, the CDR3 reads TGTGCCAGCAGCTTACGAGTGGGAGGGACCTACGAGCAGTACTTC. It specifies CASSLRVGGTYEQYF.

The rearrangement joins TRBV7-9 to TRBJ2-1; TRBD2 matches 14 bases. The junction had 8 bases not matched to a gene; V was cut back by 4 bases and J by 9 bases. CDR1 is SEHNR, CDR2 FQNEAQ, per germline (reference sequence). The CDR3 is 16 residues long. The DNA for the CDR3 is TGTGCCAGCAGCTACCCGGGACTAGCGGGAGCTTCTGAGCAGTTCTTC. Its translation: CASSYPGLAGASEQFF.

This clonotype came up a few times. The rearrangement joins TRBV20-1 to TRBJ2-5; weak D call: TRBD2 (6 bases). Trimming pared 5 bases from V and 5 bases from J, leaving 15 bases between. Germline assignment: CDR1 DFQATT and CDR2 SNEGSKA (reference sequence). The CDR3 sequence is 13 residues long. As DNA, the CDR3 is TGCAGTGCTCCCATGGGGGGTGGGGAGACCCAGTACTTC. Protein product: CSAPMGGGETQYF.

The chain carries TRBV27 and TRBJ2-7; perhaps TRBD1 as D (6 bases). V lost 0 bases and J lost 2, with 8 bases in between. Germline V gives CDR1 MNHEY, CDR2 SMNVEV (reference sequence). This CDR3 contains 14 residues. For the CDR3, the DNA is TGTGCCAGCAGTTTATCCGGGACACCCTACGAGCAGTACTTC. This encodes CASSLSGTPYEQYF.

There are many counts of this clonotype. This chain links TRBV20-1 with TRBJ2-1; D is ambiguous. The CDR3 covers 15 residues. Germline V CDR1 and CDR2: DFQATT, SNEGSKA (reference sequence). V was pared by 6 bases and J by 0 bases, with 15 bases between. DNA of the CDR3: TGCAGTGCGCCTTCTGCGGATGACTCCTACAATGAGCAGTTCTTC. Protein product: CSAPSADDSYNEQFF.

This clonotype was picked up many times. This CDR3 is CASSQDRAYEQYF. The CDR3 DNA reads as TGTGCCAGCAGCCAAGACAGGGCCTACGAGCAGTACTTC. The V call is TRBV4-2, the J call TRBJ2-7; the D gene is possibly TRBD1 (5 bases). The germline gives CDR1 LGHNA, CDR2 YNFKEQ. The CDR3 contains 13 residues. With 0 bases removed from V and 2 bases from J, the gap between germline ends came to 5 bases.

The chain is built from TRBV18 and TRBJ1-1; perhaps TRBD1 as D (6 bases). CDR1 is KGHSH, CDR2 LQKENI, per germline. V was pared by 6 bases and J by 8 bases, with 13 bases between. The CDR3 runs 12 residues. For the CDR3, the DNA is TGTGCCAGCTCCCAAGACAGGTCGGAAGCTTTCTTT. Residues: CASSQDRSEAFF.

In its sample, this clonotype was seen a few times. This chain's CDR3 is CASSLIPELFF. The CDR3 bases are TGTGCCAGCAGTTTAATCCCGGAGCTGTTTTTT. The chain recombines TRBV27 with TRBJ2-2; D is undetermined. The V gene lost 2 bases and the J gene lost 10 bases, with 5 bases spanning the gap. The CDR3 has 11 amino acids. Per the germline V gene, CDR1 is MNHEY and CDR2 is SMNVEV (reference sequence).

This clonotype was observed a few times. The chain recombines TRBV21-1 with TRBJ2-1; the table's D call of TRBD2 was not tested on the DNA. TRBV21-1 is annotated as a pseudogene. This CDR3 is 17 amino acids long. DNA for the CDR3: TGTGCCAGCAGCAAAGAAGTGGTAGCGGATGGGGTCAATGAGCAGTTCTTC. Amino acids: CASSKEVVADGVNEQFF.

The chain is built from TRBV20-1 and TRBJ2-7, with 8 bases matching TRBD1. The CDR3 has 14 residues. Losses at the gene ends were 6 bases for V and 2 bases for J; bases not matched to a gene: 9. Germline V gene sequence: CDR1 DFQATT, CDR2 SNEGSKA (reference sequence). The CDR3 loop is CSATGQVGTYEQYF. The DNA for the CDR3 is TGCAGTGCGACGGGACAGGTGGGAACCTACGAGCAGTACTTC.

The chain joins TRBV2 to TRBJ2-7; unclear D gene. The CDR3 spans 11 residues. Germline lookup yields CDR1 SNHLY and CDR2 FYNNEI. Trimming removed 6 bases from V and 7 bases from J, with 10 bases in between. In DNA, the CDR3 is TGTGCCAGCAGCTTCGAGAAGGAGCAGTACTTC. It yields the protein CASSFEKEQYF.

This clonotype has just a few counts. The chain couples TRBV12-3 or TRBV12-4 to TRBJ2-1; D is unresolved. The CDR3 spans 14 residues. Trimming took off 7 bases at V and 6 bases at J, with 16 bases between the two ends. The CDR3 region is CASTPSHLTNEQFF. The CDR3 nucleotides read TGTGCCAGCACGCCCTCACACTTGACCAATGAGCAGTTCTTC.

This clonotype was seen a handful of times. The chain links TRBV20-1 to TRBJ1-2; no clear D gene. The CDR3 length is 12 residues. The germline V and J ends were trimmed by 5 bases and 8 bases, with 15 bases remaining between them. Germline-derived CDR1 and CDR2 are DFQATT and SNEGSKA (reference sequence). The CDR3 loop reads CSAASEGMGYTF. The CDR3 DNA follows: TGCAGTGCTGCCAGCGAGGGCATGGGCTACACCTTC.

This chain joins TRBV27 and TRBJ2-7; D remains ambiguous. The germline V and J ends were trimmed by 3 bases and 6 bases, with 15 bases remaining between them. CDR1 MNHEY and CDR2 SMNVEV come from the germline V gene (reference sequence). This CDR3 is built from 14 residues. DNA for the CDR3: TGTGCCAGCAGTTTTAGGAGCGAGTTTCTCGAGCAGTACTTC. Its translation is CASSFRSEFLEQYF.

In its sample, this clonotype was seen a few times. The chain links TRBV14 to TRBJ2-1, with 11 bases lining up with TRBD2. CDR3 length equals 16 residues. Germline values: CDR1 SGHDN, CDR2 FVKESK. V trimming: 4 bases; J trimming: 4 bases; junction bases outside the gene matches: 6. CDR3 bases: TGTGCCAGCAGCCTCCTACTAGCGGGAGCTTACAATGAGCAGTTCTTC. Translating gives CASSLLLAGAYNEQFF. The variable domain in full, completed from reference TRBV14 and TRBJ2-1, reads EAGVTQFPSHSVIEKGQTVTLRCDPISGHDNLYWYRRVMGKEIKFLLHFVKESKQDESGMPNNRFLAERTGGTYSTLKVQPAELEDSGVYFCASSLLLAGAYNEQFFGPGTRLTVL.

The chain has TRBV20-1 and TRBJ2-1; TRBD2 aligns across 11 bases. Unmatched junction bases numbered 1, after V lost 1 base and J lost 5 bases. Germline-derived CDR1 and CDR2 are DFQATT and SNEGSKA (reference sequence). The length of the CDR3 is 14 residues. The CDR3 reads CSARGLAGNNEQFF. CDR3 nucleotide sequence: TGCAGTGCTAGAGGACTAGCGGGAAACAATGAGCAGTTCTTC.

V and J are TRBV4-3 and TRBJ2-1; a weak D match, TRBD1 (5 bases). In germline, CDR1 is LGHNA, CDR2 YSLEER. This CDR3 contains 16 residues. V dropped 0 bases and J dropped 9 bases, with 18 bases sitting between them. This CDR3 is CASSQEWGDSSGEQFF. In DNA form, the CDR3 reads TGCGCCAGCAGCCAAGAATGGGGCGACAGTTCCGGTGAGCAGTTCTTC.

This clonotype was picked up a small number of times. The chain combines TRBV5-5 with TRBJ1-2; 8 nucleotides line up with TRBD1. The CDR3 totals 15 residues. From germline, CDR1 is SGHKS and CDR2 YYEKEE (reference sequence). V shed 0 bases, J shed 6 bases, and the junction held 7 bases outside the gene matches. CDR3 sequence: CASSLARTGKDGYTF. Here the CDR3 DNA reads TGTGCCAGCAGCTTGGCACGGACAGGGAAGGATGGCTACACCTTC.